These 16 T cell receptor beta chains were all obtained from the same sample, sequenced in a study of OX40 agonist ivuxolimab in advanced cancers. Measured with immunoSEQ multiplex PCR; TCRdb has only the in-frame clones, and not every one. The sample shows some 80,000 clones, 70% to 90% of them seen only once. The starting material was CD4+ or CD8+ T cells sorted from blood, obtained in a trial of the OX40 agonist ivuxolimab. Source of these receptors: an adult with an advanced solid tumor such as melanoma, head and neck, liver or kidney cancer.

This chain links TRBV10-1 with TRBJ1-5; D remains ambiguous. This CDR3 is built from 16 residues. Germline-derived CDR1 and CDR2 are WNHNN and SYGVQD (reference sequence). V lost 4 bases and J 1 base, leaving 14 bases between the germline ends. The CDR3 spells CASSAPGKGSNQPQHF. In DNA form, the CDR3 reads TGCGCCAGCAGTGCCCCTGGTAAAGGGAGCAATCAGCCCCAGCATTTT.

This chain uses TRBV4-3 with TRBJ2-1, with 15 bases that match TRBD2. Germline-derived CDR1 and CDR2 are LGHNA and YSLEER. V lost 4 bases and J lost 7; bases outside the gene matches: 5. There are 16 residues in the CDR3. The CDR3 region has the DNA TGCGCCAGCAGCCTGAGGACTAGCGGGGGGGAGAATGAGCAGTTCTTC. Its protein is CASSLRTSGGENEQFF.

This clone was seen only once. As DNA, the CDR3 is TGTGCCACCAGCCAAGGGGCGAACACCGGGGAGCTGTTTTTT. Translation gives CATSQGANTGELFF. This sequence joins TRBV10-3 and TRBJ2-2; D is perhaps TRBD1 (5 bases). V was clipped by 10 bases and J by 0 bases, with 12 bases between them. This CDR3 comprises 14 residues. Germline V gene lookup returns CDR1 ENHRY and CDR2 SYGVKD.

The chain couples TRBV6-1 to TRBJ1-3; the match to TRBD1 covers 9 bases. CDR1 is MNHNS and CDR2 is SASEGT in the germline V gene. The CDR3 covers 15 residues. J lost 3 bases, V lost 3 bases, and 3 bases had no gene match. The CDR3 spells CASSDTGGRGNTIYF. The CDR3 DNA follows: TGTGCCAGCAGTGACACAGGGGGCCGTGGAAACACCATATATTTT.

This rearrangement joins TRBV4-3 to TRBJ1-2; 7 nucleotides agree with TRBD1. The CDR3 is 18 residues long. The V segment lost 4 bases and the J segment 7 bases; nucleotides outside the gene matches: 21. The germline CDR1 and CDR2 sequences are LGHNA and YSLEER. The CDR3 region has the DNA TGCGCCAGCAGCCTTAGCGGGGGGGGCAGCACAGGGGCCTTTGGCTACACCTTC. Its translation is CASSLSGGGSTGAFGYTF.

This chain links TRBV7-6 with TRBJ1-3; D gene uncertain. The CDR3 has 14 residues. Germline-derived CDR1 and CDR2 are SGHVS and FNYEAQ. Trimming left V 5 bases short and J 3 bases short, with 11 bases between. CDR3 sequence reads: CASSPSGLGNTIYF. Here the CDR3 DNA reads TGTGCCAGCAGCCCCAGTGGCCTTGGAAACACCATATATTTT.

The CDR3 loop is CASSLLGETQYF. The CDR3 nucleotides read TGTGCCAGCAGCCTGTTAGGAGAGACCCAGTACTTC. This sequence joins TRBV14 and TRBJ2-5; no reliable D call. V lost 4 bases, J lost 4 bases, and 7 bases lay in between. Germline values: CDR1 SGHDN, CDR2 FVKESK. The CDR3 is 12 residues long.

This sequence joins TRBV6-5 and TRBJ2-7; 11 bases align to TRBD2. CDR3 length equals 14 residues. Germline V gives CDR1 MNHEY, CDR2 SVGAGI. V dropped 8 bases and J dropped 2; count of bases not matched to a gene: 5. CDR3 sequence reads: CASRPGLAAYEQYF. DNA for the CDR3: TGTGCCAGCCGACCGGGACTAGCGGCCTACGAGCAGTACTTC.

The chain couples TRBV27 to TRBJ1-5, with D possibly being TRBD1 (6 bases). Germline CDR1 MNHEY, CDR2 SMNVEV (reference sequence). The CDR3 runs to 17 residues. V lost 6 bases, J lost 2 bases, and 20 bases lay in between. The chain's CDR3 is CASRDSGGGKGNQPQHF. The CDR3 region has the DNA TGTGCCAGCAGGGACAGCGGGGGGGGTAAAGGCAATCAGCCCCAGCATTTT.

The chain recombines TRBV7-6 with TRBJ2-2; D is unclear. V shed 3 bases and J shed 5 bases, with 4 bases lying between them. Germline V lookup: CDR1 SGHVS, CDR2 FNYEAQ. CDR3 length: 12 residues. The DNA for the CDR3 is TGTGCCAGCAGCTTCGCGACCGGGGAGCTGTTTTTT. This sequence encodes CASSFATGELFF.

The CDR3: CAGNRDTVNTEAFF. In nucleotides, the CDR3 is TGTGCCGGAAACCGGGACACCGTGAACACTGAAGCTTTCTTT. This chain uses TRBV30 with TRBJ1-1, with D possibly TRBD1 on 6 matching bases. The CDR3 sequence is 14 residues long. Trimming took off 8 bases at V and 0 bases at J, with 16 bases between the two ends. Germline V CDR1 and CDR2: GTSNPN, SVGIG (reference sequence). Full variable domain (outside the CDR3, taken from reference TRBV30 and TRBJ1-1): SQTIHQWPATLVQPVGSPLSLECTVEGTSNPNLYWYRQAAGRGLQLLFYSVGIGQISSEVPQNLSASRPQDRQFILSSKKLLLSDSGFYLCAGNRDTVNTEAFFGQGTRLTVV.

This clone was seen just once. This chain connects TRBV19 to TRBJ2-1; the match to TRBD1 covers 7 bases. The CDR3 has 16 amino acids. Trimming cost V 3 bases and J 3 bases; bases outside gene matches: 8. Germline CDR1 LNHDA, CDR2 SQIVND (reference sequence). The CDR3 DNA is TGTGCCAGTAGTATCTCCCGGGACAGAGTCTACAATGAGCAGTTCTTC. Its protein product is CASSISRDRVYNEQFF.

This chain joins TRBV13 and TRBJ2-1, with TRBD2 matching over 12 bases. The junction had 9 bases not matched to a gene; V was cut back by 1 base and J by 8 bases. Germline loops: CDR1 PRHDT, CDR2 FYEKMQ (reference sequence). The CDR3 runs to 17 residues. The CDR3 loop is CASSLVSSGGVVDEQFF. The CDR3 DNA reads as TGTGCCAGCAGCTTAGTGTCTAGCGGGGGGGTAGTCGATGAGCAGTTCTTC.

This chain uses TRBV6-5 with TRBJ1-2; D is possibly TRBD1 (5 bases). Germline V lookup: CDR1 MNHEY, CDR2 SVGAGI. Trimming took 6 bases from V and 3 from J, leaving 11 bases between them. The CDR3 has 13 amino acids. The CDR3: CASSPGGDYGYTF. CDR3 DNA: TGTGCCAGCAGCCCCGGAGGGGACTATGGCTACACCTTC.

Worth noting for this clone: Different DNA sequences within this sample yield the same CDR3. The chain uses TRBV7-2 and TRBJ1-4; 7 bases match TRBD1. Germline CDR1 is SGHTA and CDR2 is FQGNSA. Trimming removed 4 bases from V and 3 bases from J; junction bases left unmatched: 2. The CDR3 totals 14 residues. CDR3 sequence: CASSWGQSNEKLFF. CDR3 nucleotide sequence: TGTGCCAGCAGCTGGGGACAGTCTAATGAAAAACTGTTTTTT.

About this clone: The same CDR3 is also encoded by other DNA sequences in this sample. Here the CDR3 DNA reads TGTGCCAGCAGCGTAGGAAGAGGGGGCGCGGGCAACACTGAAGCTTTCTTT. Its protein product is CASSVGRGGAGNTEAFF. This chain connects TRBV9 to TRBJ1-1, with 7 positions matching TRBD1. Unmatched junction bases numbered 10, after V lost 0 bases and J lost 2 bases. This CDR3 spans 17 amino acids. Looked up from germline, CDR1 is SGDLS and CDR2 is YYNGEE.